This T cell receptor beta chain came from a study of CD8+CD57+ T cells in acquired aplastic anemia. Study details: Quantities of DNA derived from sorted CD4+ and CD8+ cells averaged 3.2 ug.

Notes on this clonotype: What it binds is unknown. Being one base from a much bigger clone, this may be a read error.

Genomic DNA served as template for TCR beta VDJ and CDR3 profiling. TCRdb re-derived calls from the reads in MiXCR, one entry per CDR3 protein. The table records about 98,000 distinct CDR3 sequences, 55% to 80% of them present only once. Those patients picked for sequencing had displayed CD8+CD57+ cell expansion on flow cytometry. Patients uniformly had severe acquired aplastic anemia. Each patient gave a blood sample that was collected before any therapy had been received. Study conclusions and caveats: The same twenty-nine CD8+ CDR3 sequences occurred in patients and in controls.

Germline V gives CDR1 SGHDN, CDR2 FVKESK. The CDR3 has 13 amino acids. The TCR was taken from a human donor with aplastic anemia. The chain couples TRBV14 to TRBJ2-7; 7 nucleotides align to TRBD1. Sequencing used sorted CD4+, CD8+, or CD8+CD57+ T cells (not recorded which) from PBMCs. The CDR3 reads CASSLRGFGERYF. CDR3 nucleotide sequence: TGTGCCAGCAGCCTCAGGGGGTTTGGCGAGCGGTACTTC. Full variable domain (remainder filled in from reference TRBV14 and TRBJ2-7): EAGVTQFPSHSVIEKGQTVTLRCDPISGHDNLYWYRRVMGKEIKFLLHFVKESKQDESGMPNNRFLAERTGGTYSTLKVQPAELEDSGVYFCASSLRGFGERYFGPGTRLTVT.